This is a list of T cell receptor beta chains from one sample in a study of cytomegalovirus exposure and HLA in healthy donors. Using immunoSEQ multiplex PCR, the repertoire was profiled, and TCRdb retains in-frame clones only, with some absent. The sample consists of some 130,000 clones, 87% of them appearing once. The sample consisted of PBMCs. The receptor set was obtained from a woman younger than 45 in good health and CMV-seronegative. Both conserved end residues are part of each CDR3. Each record gives: V gene, clone size, CDR3 length, D gene, J gene, CDR3 DNA, CDR3 protein. The D gene is left open where the match is weak. For some rows the clone size is stated as once, few or many, or as a class when expanded; others skip it.

TRBV11-2	-	17	-	TRBJ1-3	TGTGCCAGCAGCTTATGGCCGATGAGACAGTCTGGAAACACCATATATTTT	CASSLWPMRQSGNTIYF
TRBV10-3	-	15	TRBD1	TRBJ2-4	TGTGCCATCAGTGATGCCGGGACAGGGAGAAACATTCAGTACTTC	CAISDAGTGRNIQYF
TRBV7-9	-	13	-	TRBJ1-1	TGTGCCAGCAGCTTAGTTGAGGCCACTGAAGCTTTCTTT	CASSLVEATEAFF
TRBV19	-	14	TRBD1	TRBJ1-6	TGTGCCAGTAGTATTCAGGGGGTCTATTCACCCCTCCACTTT	CASSIQGVYSPLHF
TRBV7-3	-	15	TRBD2	TRBJ2-3	TGTGCCAGCAGTTTTAGCGGGAGGTTGGGAGATACGCAGTATTTT	CASSFSGRLGDTQYF
TRBV7-6	once	12	TRBD1	TRBJ1-1	TGTGCCAGCAGCCTCTTGACAGGGGGAGCTTTCTTT	CASSLLTGGAFF
TRBV5-4	-	12	-	TRBJ2-7	TGTGCCAGCAGCTCAACAGGGAACGCGCAGTACTTC	CASSSTGNAQYF
TRBV25-1	-	15	TRBD1	TRBJ2-2	TGTGCCAGCAGTCCCACAGGGGGCTGGGCCGGGGAGCTGTTTTTT	CASSPTGGWAGELFF
TRBV7-2	-	14	TRBD2	TRBJ2-3	TGTGCCAGCAGCAAAGGACTAGCGGGAGAGGCGCAGTATTTT	CASSKGLAGEAQYF
TRBV4-1	-	15	TRBD1	TRBJ1-2	TGCGCCAGCAGCCGCCCGGGACAGGGGCTCTATGGCTACACCTTC	CASSRPGQGLYGYTF
TRBV5-6	-	15	TRBD2	TRBJ2-3	TGTGCCAGCAGCTTGGGGACTAGGAGCACAGATACGCAGTATTTT	CASSLGTRSTDTQYF
TRBV4-3	-	17	TRBD1	TRBJ1-4	TGCGCCAGCAGCCAAGATTGGGGGACAGGGTTCAATGAAAAACTGTTTTTT	CASSQDWGTGFNEKLFF
TRBV18	-	19	-	TRBJ2-2	TGTGCCAGCTCACCACCCAGATGGAGGGCGGGACCCAACACCGGGGAGCTGTTTTTT	CASSPPRWRAGPNTGELFF
TRBV5-5	-	15	-	TRBJ1-5	TGTGCCAGCAGCTTGGTAGGTGGCAGGGCCCAGCCCCAGCATTTT	CASSLVGGRAQPQHF
TRBV4-1	once	18	-	TRBJ1-5	TGCGCCAGCAGCCAAGATTTAGGAGGATTTCATAGCAATCAGCCCCAGCATTTT	CASSQDLGGFHSNQPQHF
TRBV18	once	16	TRBD2	TRBJ2-2	TGTGCCAGCTCACCACCGGGACTAGTCGAGGCCGGGGAGCTGTTTTTT	CASSPPGLVEAGELFF
TRBV5-4	-	14	TRBD2	TRBJ2-5	TGTGCCAGCAGCTTGGGACTAGCGGGAGGCATCCAGTACTTC	CASSLGLAGGIQYF
TRBV18	-	15	-	TRBJ1-5	TGTGCCAGCTCACCACAGACAGGACCTAATCAGCCCCAGCATTTT	CASSPQTGPNQPQHF
TRBV5-4	-	12	-	TRBJ2-3	TGTGCCAGCAGCCCCGGGACAGATACGCAGTATTTT	CASSPGTDTQYF
TRBV21-1	-	16	-	TRBJ2-3	TGTGCCAGCAGCAAAACCCGACTAGCGGGAACAGATACGCAGTATTTT	CASSKTRLAGTDTQYF
TRBV29-1	-	13	TRBD1	TRBJ2-7	TGCAGCGTACAGGGGCTGAAGAATTACGAGCAGTACTTC	CSVQGLKNYEQYF
TRBV9	-	13	-	TRBJ1-2	TGTGCCAGCAGCGGGCGGCCTAACTATGGCTACACCTTC	CASSGRPNYGYTF
TRBV7-2	-	17	-	TRBJ2-5	TGTGCCAGCAGCCCCTTGTGGGGAAGGGGCAGGGGAGAGACCCAGTACTTC	CASSPLWGRGRGETQYF
TRBV2	-	15	TRBD2	TRBJ2-7	TGTGCCAGCAGTGAGAACTCCGGGACTAGCTACGAGCAGTACTTC	CASSENSGTSYEQYF
TRBV6-1	few	14	TRBD1	TRBJ1-3	TGTGCCAGCAGGGCTACCGACAGGGATTACACCATATATTTT	CASRATDRDYTIYF
TRBV28	-	13	-	TRBJ2-3	TGTGCCAGCAGTCCCCCAGTCACAGATACGCAGTATTTT	CASSPPVTDTQYF
TRBV28	-	13	-	TRBJ1-4	TGTGCCAGCAGCTCGAGGTTGAATGAAAAACTGTTTTTT	CASSSRLNEKLFF
TRBV28	-	14	-	TRBJ1-2	TGTGCCAGCAGTTCTCAGGGTCAAGGCTATGGCTACACCTTC	CASSSQGQGYGYTF
TRBV7-2	-	16	TRBD2	TRBJ2-3	TGTGCCAGCAGCTTCACCGGGACTAGCGGACGATATACGCAGTATTTT	CASSFTGTSGRYTQYF
TRBV7-8	once	17	TRBD2	TRBJ2-3	TGTGCCAGCAGCTTACTAGCGGGAGATCCTAGCACAGATACGCAGTATTTT	CASSLLAGDPSTDTQYF
TRBV10-3	-	12	-	TRBJ1-2	TGTGCCATCAGTGATGGGATTTGGAGGTACACCTTC	CAISDGIWRYTF
TRBV11-2	-	17	TRBD2	TRBJ2-5	TGTGCCAGCAGCTTAGAGGCTAGCGGGATACACTTAGGGACCCAGTACTTC	CASSLEASGIHLGTQYF
TRBV6-5	-	14	TRBD1	TRBJ1-2	TGTGCCAGCAGTTCCGGACAGGGTACCTATGGCTACACCTTC	CASSSGQGTYGYTF
TRBV5-1	-	15	-	TRBJ1-2	TGCGCCAGCAGCTTTGCAGGGCCTGCTAACTATGGCTACACCTTC	CASSFAGPANYGYTF
TRBV7-8	-	16	-	TRBJ2-1	TGTGCCAGCAGCTTCACCCAGGTCGGCTCCTACAATGAGCAGTTCTTC	CASSFTQVGSYNEQFF
TRBV30	-	14	-	TRBJ2-6	TGTGCCTGGAGTGTAAGACTGTGGGCCAACGTCCTGACTTTC	CAWSVRLWANVLTF
TRBV30	once	13	-	TRBJ1-2	TGTGCCTGGAGCCTGAGAGGGGGTAACGGCTACACCTTC	CAWSLRGGNGYTF
TRBV7-3	few	15	-	TRBJ2-1	TGTGCCAGCAGCCACCTCCTGGCTAGACCCGATGAGCAGTTCTTC	CASSHLLARPDEQFF
TRBV27	-	16	-	TRBJ1-5	TGTGCCAGCAGTTTAACGGGTCGCGGGCACAATCAGCCCCAGCATTTT	CASSLTGRGHNQPQHF
TRBV18	-	15	TRBD1	TRBJ1-6	TGTGCCAGCTCACCACAAGACAGGGCCGATTCACCCCTCCACTTT	CASSPQDRADSPLHF
TRBV7-3	-	15	TRBD2	TRBJ2-7	TGTGCCAGCAGCCCCACGGGAGGCGGGGGGTACGAGCAGTACTTC	CASSPTGGGGYEQYF
TRBV19	-	15	TRBD2	TRBJ2-1	TGTGCCAGTAGTATAGGGCTAGCGGGAGGGGATGAGCAGTTCTTC	CASSIGLAGGDEQFF
TRBV13	-	13	-	TRBJ1-1	TGTGCCAGCAGGGCTACAGGGAACACTGAAGCTTTCTTT	CASRATGNTEAFF
TRBV9	-	15	-	TRBJ1-1	TGTGCCAGCAGCTCTCTTCGGGGGGCAGACACTGAAGCTTTCTTT	CASSSLRGADTEAFF
TRBV7-8	-	15	-	TRBJ2-7	TGTGCCAGCAGCTTCACCAGGGGACCCTTGAACGAGCAGTACTTC	CASSFTRGPLNEQYF
TRBV10-3	-	15	-	TRBJ1-1	TGTGCCATCAGTAAACGGGGGGTTTGGAACACTGAAGCTTTCTTT	CAISKRGVWNTEAFF
TRBV19	-	14	-	TRBJ2-7	TGTGCCAGTAGTATAGATGCAGGGGCCTACGAGCAGTACTTC	CASSIDAGAYEQYF
TRBV7-9	-	15	TRBD1	TRBJ2-7	TGTGCCAGCAGCTTAGGACGGGACAGCACCTACGAGCAGTACTTC	CASSLGRDSTYEQYF
TRBV6-1	-	17	-	TRBJ1-6	TGTGCCAGCAGTGAATGGGGCACGAGCTCCTATAATTCACCCCTCCACTTT	CASSEWGTSSYNSPLHF
TRBV5-1	-	14	TRBD2	TRBJ2-7	TGCGCCAGCAGCTTTAACTCCGGGACTACCGAGCAGTACTTC	CASSFNSGTTEQYF
TRBV18	-	14	TRBD1	TRBJ1-2	TGTGCCAGCTCACCCCCGGGGACAGTCTATGGCTACACCTTC	CASSPPGTVYGYTF
TRBV28	once	14	-	TRBJ1-5	TGTGCCCACGGGGCACAGGGATCGCCTCAGCCCCAGCATTTT	CAHGAQGSPQPQHF
TRBV9	-	15	TRBD1	TRBJ2-7	TGTGCCAGCAGTCCCCAGCAACAGGGGCCTTACGAGCAGTACTTC	CASSPQQQGPYEQYF
TRBV4-3	few	15	TRBD1	TRBJ1-1	TGCGCCAGCAGCCAAGAGGGACAGGAAAGCACTGAAGCTTTCTTT	CASSQEGQESTEAFF
TRBV2	-	11	-	TRBJ2-7	TGTGCCAGCAGTTCAGCCTACGAGCAGTACTTC	CASSSAYEQYF
TRBV14	-	17	TRBD2	TRBJ2-1	TGTGCCAGCAGCCAAGTTGCGGGAGGGCTGCTCTACAATGAGCAGTTCTTC	CASSQVAGGLLYNEQFF
TRBV5-8	-	11	-	TRBJ1-5	TGTGCCAGCAGCTTGGGACATCCCCAGCATTTT	CASSLGHPQHF
TRBV6-5	-	14	-	TRBJ2-5	TGTGCCAGCAGTTACTCGGGACAAGAGGAGACCCAGTACTTC	CASSYSGQEETQYF
TRBV7-9	-	16	-	TRBJ1-3	TGTGCCAGCAGCTTAGCGACAGGTGGATCTGGAAACACCATATATTTT	CASSLATGGSGNTIYF
TRBV19	-	16	-	TRBJ2-4	TGTGCCAGTAGTCCCCCTCGCGGCCAGGGGCCGTTCATTCAGTACTTC	CASSPPRGQGPFIQYF